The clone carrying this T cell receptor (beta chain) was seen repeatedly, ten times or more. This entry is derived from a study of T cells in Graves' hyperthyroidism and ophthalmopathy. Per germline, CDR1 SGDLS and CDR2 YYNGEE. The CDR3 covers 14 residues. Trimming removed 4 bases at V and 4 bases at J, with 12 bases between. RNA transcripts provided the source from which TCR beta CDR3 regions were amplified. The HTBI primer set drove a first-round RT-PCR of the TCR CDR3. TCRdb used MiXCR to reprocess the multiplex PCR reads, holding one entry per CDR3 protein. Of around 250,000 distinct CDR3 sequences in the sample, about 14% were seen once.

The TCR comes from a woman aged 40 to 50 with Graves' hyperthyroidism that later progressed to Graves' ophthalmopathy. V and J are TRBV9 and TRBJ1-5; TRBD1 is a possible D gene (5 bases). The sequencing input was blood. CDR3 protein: CASSMGRLNQPQHF. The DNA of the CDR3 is TGTGCCAGCAGCATGGGGCGGCTGAATCAGCCCCAGCATTTT. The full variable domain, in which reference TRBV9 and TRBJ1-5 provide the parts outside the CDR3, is DSGVTQTPKHLITATGQRVTLRCSPRSGDLSVYWYQQSLDQGLQFLIQYYNGEERAKGNILERFSAQQFPDLHSELNLSSLELGDSALYFCASSMGRLNQPQHFGDGTRLSIL.